The TCR beta chain under discussion was sequenced for a study of beta chain features in type 1 diabetes. Study-wide results and limits: A PCR bias possibly favoring shorter templates would apply equally to patients and controls. When Type 1 diabetes patients were examined, their TCRB CDR3s proved moderately but significantly shorter in all four CD4+ subsets. Lower insertion and higher deletion counts appeared at VDJ junctions in type 1 diabetes patients. For TCRB rearrangement, an influence of HLA type remained unresolved here.

Germline V gene sequence: CDR1 SGDLS, CDR2 YYNGEE. The CDR3 is made up of 18 amino acids. V shed 3 bases, J shed 0 bases, and the junction held 7 bases outside the gene matches. Investigators reverse transcribed all isolated RNA, so they sequenced expressed TCRB transcripts. Approximately 3.5 million reads, on average, came from each naive, central memory and regulatory T cell sample. Here immunoSEQ multiplex PCR was the method, and the copy in TCRdb shows in-frame clones only, minus some. The sample holds nearly 350,000 clones, approximately 10% seen once. This clone was counted a few times. What it recognizes is unknown.

This sequence originates from a man between 25 and 39 years old with type 1 diabetes. V gene TRBV9 combines with J gene TRBJ2-6; the match to TRBD1 covers 9 bases. The sequenced material came from central memory CD4+ T cells from blood. CDR3 nucleotide sequence: TGTGCCAGCAGCGCGCGACAGGGGGGCCTCTCTGGGGCCAACGTCCTGACTTTC. It yields the protein CASSARQGGLSGANVLTF. Filled out from reference TRBV9 and TRBJ2-6, the complete variable domain reads DSGVTQTPKHLITATGQRVTLRCSPRSGDLSVYWYQQSLDQGLQFLIQYYNGEERAKGNILERFSAQQFPDLHSELNLSSLELGDSALYFCASSARQGGLSGANVLTFGAGSRLTVL.